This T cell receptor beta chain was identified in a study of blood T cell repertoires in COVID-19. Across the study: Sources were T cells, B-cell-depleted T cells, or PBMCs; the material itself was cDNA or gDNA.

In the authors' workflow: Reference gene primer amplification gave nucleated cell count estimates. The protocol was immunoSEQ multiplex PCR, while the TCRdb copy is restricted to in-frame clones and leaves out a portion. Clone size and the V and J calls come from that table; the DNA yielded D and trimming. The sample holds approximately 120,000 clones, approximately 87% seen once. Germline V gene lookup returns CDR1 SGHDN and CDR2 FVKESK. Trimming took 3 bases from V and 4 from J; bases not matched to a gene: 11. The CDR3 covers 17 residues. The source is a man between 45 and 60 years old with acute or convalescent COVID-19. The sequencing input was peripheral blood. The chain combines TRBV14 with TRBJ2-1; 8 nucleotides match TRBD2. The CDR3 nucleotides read TGTGCCAGCAGCCACCCCTCGTCACTAGCGGTATACAATGAGCAGTTCTTC. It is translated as CASSHPSSLAVYNEQFF.